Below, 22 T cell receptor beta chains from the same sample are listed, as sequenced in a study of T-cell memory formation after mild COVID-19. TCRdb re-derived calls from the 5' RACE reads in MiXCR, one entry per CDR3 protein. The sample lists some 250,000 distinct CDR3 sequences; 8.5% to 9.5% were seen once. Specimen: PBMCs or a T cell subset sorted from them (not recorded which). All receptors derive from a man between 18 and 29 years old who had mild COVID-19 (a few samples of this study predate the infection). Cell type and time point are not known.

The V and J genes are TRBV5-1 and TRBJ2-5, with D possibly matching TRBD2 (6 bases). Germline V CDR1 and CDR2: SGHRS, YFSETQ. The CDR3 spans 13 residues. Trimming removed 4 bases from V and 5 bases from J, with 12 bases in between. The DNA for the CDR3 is TGCGCCAGCAGCCGCGGGACGATGGAGACCCAGTACTTC. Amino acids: CASSRGTMETQYF.

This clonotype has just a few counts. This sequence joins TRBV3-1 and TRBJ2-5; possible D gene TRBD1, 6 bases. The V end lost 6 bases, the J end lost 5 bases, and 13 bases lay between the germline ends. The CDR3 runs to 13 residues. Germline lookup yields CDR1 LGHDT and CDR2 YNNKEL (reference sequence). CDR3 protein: CASRRRGMETQYF. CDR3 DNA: TGTGCCAGCAGGCGAAGGGGGATGGAGACCCAGTACTTC.

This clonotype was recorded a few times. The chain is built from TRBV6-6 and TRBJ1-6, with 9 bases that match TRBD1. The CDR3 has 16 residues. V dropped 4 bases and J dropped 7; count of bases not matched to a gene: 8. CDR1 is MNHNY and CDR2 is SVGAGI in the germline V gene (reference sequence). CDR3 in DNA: TGTGCCAGCAGTTCGGACAGGGGAACCGGGAATTCACCCCTCCACTTT. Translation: CASSSDRGTGNSPLHF.

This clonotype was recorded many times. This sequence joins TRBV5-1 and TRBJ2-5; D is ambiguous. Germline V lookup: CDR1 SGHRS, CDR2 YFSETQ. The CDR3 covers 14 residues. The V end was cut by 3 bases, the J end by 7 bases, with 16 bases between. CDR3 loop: CASSSLAQEGTQYF. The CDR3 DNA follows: TGCGCCAGCAGCTCTTTGGCCCAAGAAGGGACCCAGTACTTC. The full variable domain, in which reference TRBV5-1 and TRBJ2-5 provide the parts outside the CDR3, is KAGVTQTPRYLIKTRGQQVTLSCSPISGHRSVSWYQQTPGQGLQFLFEYFSETQRNKGNFPGRFSGRQFSNSRSEMNVSTLELGDSALYLCASSSLAQEGTQYFGPGTRLLVL.

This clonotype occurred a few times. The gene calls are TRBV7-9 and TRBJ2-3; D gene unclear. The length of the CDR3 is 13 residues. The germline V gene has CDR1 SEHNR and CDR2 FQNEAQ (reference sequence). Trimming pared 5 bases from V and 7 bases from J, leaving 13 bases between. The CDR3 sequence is CASSIPRPYTQYF. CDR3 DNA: TGTGCCAGCAGCATACCCCGACCTTATACGCAGTATTTT.

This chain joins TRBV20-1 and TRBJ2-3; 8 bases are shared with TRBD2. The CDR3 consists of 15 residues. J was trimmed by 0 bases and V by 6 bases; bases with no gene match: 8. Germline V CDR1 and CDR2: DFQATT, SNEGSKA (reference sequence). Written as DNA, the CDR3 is TGCAGTGCCTTACGGGGGGGGTCGAGCACAGATACGCAGTATTTT. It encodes CSALRGGSSTDTQYF.

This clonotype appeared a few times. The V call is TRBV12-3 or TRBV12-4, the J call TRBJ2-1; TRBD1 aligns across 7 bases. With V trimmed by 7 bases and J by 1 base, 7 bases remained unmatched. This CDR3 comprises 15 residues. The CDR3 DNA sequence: TGTGCCAGCACTCCTAGACAGGGATCCTACAATGAGCAGTTCTTC. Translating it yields CASTPRQGSYNEQFF.

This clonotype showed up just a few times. CDR3 amino acids: CASSWMGSTDTQYF. The CDR3, as DNA: TGTGCCAGCAGCTGGATGGGCAGCACAGATACGCAGTATTTT. This chain connects TRBV5-8 to TRBJ2-3, with unresolved D. The germline V and J ends were trimmed by 3 bases and 0 bases, with 8 bases remaining between them. From germline, CDR1 is SGHTS and CDR2 YDEGEE. The CDR3 runs 14 residues. Looking up the rest from reference TRBV5-8 and TRBJ2-3 gives the full variable domain: EAGVTQSPTHLIKTRGQQATLRCSPISGHTSVYWYQQALGLGLQFLLWYDEGEERNRGNFPPRFSGRQFPNYSSELNVNALELEDSALYLCASSWMGSTDTQYFGPGTRLTVL.

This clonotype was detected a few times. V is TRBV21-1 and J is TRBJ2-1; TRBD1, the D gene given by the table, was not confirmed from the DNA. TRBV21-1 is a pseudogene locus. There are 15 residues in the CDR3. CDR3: CASSKVRTGVNEQFF. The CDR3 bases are TGTGCCAGCAGCAAAGTAAGGACAGGAGTCAATGAGCAGTTCTTC.

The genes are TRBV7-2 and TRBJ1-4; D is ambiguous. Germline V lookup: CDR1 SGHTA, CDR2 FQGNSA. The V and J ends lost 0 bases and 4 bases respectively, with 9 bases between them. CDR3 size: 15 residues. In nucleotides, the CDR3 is TGTGCCAGCAGCTTAGCAGGCAGCGGTAATGAAAAACTGTTTTTT. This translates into CASSLAGSGNEKLFF. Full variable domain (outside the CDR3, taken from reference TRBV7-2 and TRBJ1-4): GAGVSQSPSNKVTEKGKDVELRCDPISGHTALYWYRQSLGQGLEFLIYFQGNSAPDKSGLPSDRFSAERTGGSVSTLTIQRTQQEDSAVYLCASSLAGSGNEKLFFGSGTQLSVL.

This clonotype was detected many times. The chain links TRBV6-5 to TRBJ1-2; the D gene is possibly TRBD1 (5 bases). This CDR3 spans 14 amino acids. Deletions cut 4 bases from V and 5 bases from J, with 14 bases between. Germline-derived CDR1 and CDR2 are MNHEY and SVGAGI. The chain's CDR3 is CASSLGGGPYGYTF. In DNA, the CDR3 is TGTGCCAGCAGTTTGGGGGGAGGGCCGTATGGCTACACCTTC.

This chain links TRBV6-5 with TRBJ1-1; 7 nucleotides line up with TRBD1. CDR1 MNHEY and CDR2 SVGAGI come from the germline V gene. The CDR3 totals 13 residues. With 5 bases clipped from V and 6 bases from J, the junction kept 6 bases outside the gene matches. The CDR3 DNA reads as TGTGCCAGCAGTAGGGACAGCTGGGCTGAAGCTTTCTTT. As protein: CASSRDSWAEAFF.

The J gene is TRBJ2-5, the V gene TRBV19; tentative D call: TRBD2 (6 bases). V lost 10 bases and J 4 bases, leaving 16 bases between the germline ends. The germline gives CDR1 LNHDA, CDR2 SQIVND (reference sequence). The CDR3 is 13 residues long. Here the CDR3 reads CATRDFQGETQYF. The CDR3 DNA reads TGTGCCACCCGGGACTTCCAAGGAGAGACCCAGTACTTC.

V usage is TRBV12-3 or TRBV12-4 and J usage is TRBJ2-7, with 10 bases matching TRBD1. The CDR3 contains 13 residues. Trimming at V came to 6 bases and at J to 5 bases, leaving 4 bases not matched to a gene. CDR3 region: CASSRGTGDEQYV. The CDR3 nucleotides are TGTGCCAGCAGCCGCGGGACAGGGGACGAGCAGTACGTC.

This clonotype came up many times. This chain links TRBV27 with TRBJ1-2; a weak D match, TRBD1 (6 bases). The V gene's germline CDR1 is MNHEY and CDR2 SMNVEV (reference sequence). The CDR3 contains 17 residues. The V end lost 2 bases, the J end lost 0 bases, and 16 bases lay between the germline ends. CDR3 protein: CASSLTPGAQPNYGYTF. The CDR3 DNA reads TGTGCCAGCAGTTTAACCCCAGGGGCGCAGCCTAACTATGGCTACACCTTC.

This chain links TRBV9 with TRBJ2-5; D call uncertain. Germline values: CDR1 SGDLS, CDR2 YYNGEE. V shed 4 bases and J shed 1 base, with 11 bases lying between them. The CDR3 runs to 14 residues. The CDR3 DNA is TGTGCCAGCAGCCCCACAGTGATCCAAGAGACCCAGTACTTC. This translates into CASSPTVIQETQYF.

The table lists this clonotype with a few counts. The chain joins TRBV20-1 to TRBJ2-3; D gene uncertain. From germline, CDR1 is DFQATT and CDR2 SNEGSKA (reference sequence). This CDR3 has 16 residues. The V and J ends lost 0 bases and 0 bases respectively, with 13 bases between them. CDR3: CSARDHQVSSTDTQYF. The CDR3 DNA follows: TGCAGTGCTAGAGATCATCAGGTTTCTAGCACAGATACGCAGTATTTT.

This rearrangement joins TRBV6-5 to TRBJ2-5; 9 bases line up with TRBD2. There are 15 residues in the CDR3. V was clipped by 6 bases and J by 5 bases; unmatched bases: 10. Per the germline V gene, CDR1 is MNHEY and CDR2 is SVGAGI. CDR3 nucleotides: TGTGCCAGCAGGGGTAGCGGGGGCCCCTGGGAGACCCAGTACTTC. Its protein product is CASRGSGGPWETQYF.

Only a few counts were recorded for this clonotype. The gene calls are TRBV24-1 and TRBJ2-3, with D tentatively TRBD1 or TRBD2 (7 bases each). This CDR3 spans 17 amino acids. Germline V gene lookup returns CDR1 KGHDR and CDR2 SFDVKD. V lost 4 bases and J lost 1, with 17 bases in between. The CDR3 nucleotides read TGTGCCACCAGTGACTCCTCAGGGGGGGCCCGCACAGATACGCAGTATTTT. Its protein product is CATSDSSGGARTDTQYF.

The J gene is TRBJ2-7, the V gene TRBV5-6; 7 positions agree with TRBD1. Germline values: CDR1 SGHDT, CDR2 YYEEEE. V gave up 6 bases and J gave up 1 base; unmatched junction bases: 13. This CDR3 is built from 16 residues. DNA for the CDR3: TGTGCCAGCACCAGAATAGACAGGGAAGCGTCCTACGAGCAGTACGTC. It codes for CASTRIDREASYEQYV.

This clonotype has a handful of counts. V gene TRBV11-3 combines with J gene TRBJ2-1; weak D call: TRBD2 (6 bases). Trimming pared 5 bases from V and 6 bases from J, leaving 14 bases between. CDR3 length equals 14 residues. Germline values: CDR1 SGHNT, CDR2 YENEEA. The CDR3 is CASSPPGLLNEQFF. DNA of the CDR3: TGTGCCAGCAGCCCCCCGGGACTCCTCAATGAGCAGTTCTTC.

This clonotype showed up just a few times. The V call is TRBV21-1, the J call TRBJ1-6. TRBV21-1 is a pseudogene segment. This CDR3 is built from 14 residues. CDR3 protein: CASRQNSYNSPLHF. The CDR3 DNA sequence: TGTGCCAGCAGACAAAACTCCTATAATTCACCCCTCCACTTT.